One sample yielded the 6 T cell receptor beta chains listed below, sequenced in a study of Graves' ophthalmopathy and Graves' hyperthyroidism. For repertoire sequencing, the TCR beta CDR3 regions were amplified from RNA transcripts. HTBI primers were used in a first-round RT-PCR, which preceded a second-round multiplex PCR. Each CDR3 protein gets one entry after TCRdb re-called the multiplex PCR reads with MiXCR. The sample records about 1.2 million distinct CDR3 sequences, around a third being singletons. Sequenced input: peripheral blood or thyroid tissue (not recorded which). The source is an adult man with Graves' hyperthyroidism.

In this sample, this clonotype turned up many times. The V and J genes are TRBV10-3 and TRBJ1-6; D perhaps matches TRBD1 (6 bases). V lost 4 bases, J lost 10 bases, and 14 bases lay in between. The CDR3 is 14 residues long. Germline V lookup: CDR1 ENHRY, CDR2 SYGVKD. CDR3 loop: CAISGGGLGSPLHF. The CDR3 region has the DNA TGTGCCATCAGTGGTGGGGGGCTAGGATCACCCCTCCACTTT.

This clonotype has more than one count but fewer than ten. The chain joins TRBV27 to TRBJ2-5; 10 bases agree with TRBD2. The V gene end was trimmed by 6 bases and the J gene end by 2 bases; junction bases not matched to a gene: 6. Germline values: CDR1 MNHEY, CDR2 SMNVEV (reference sequence). The CDR3 extends over 15 amino acids. This CDR3 reads CASRRASGGQETQYF. The DNA of the CDR3 is TGTGCCAGCAGGAGGGCTAGCGGGGGTCAAGAGACCCAGTACTTC.

The chain employs TRBV20-1 and TRBJ2-7, with D possibly TRBD1 on 6 matching bases. The V gene's germline CDR1 is DFQATT and CDR2 SNEGSKA (reference sequence). V was cut by 6 bases and J by 3 bases, with 24 bases left in between. The CDR3 is made up of 16 amino acids. CDR3 protein: CSALPTVGTMVYEQYF. Here the CDR3 DNA reads TGCAGTGCCCTACCGACGGTCGGGACAATGGTCTACGAGCAGTACTTC.

The CDR3, as DNA: TGTGCCCGCCAGAAGGGGGAACCCTCGCATTCACCCCTCCACTTT. The encoded protein is CARQKGEPSHSPLHF. This chain links TRBV10-3 with TRBJ1-6; D possibly corresponds to TRBD1 (6 bases). Trimming pared 11 bases from V and 8 bases from J, leaving 22 bases between. This CDR3 region has 15 residues. Germline CDR1 reads ENHRY; CDR2 reads SYGVKD.

The sample holds a few counts of this clonotype. Written as DNA, the CDR3 is TGTGCCAGCAGCAACTATCAGAGGGACACCGGGGAGCTGTTTTTT. Encoded protein: CASSNYQRDTGELFF. The chain employs TRBV6-5 and TRBJ2-2, with a weak D call TRBD2 (5 bases). This CDR3 contains 15 residues. Germline V gene sequence: CDR1 MNHEY, CDR2 SVGAGI. V was clipped by 6 bases and J by 3 bases, with 14 bases between them.

This clonotype appeared many times. The CDR3: CSVGTGANTEAFF. CDR3 sequence (DNA): TGCAGCGTTGGGACAGGGGCGAACACTGAAGCTTTCTTT. The chain is built from TRBV29-1 and TRBJ1-1, with TRBD1 identical over 9 bases. Germline V gene sequence: CDR1 SQVTM, CDR2 ANQGSEA. The V segment lost 4 bases and the J segment 1 base; nucleotides outside the gene matches: 1. There are 13 residues in the CDR3.